These 27 T cell receptor beta chains were sequenced from one sample in a study of blood T cell repertoires in COVID-19. Clones were read by immunoSEQ multiplex PCR, and TCRdb kept only the in-frame ones, dropping some. The table records some 110,000 clones, about 76% of them present only once. Sample: peripheral blood. Source of these receptors: a man of 80 years or more with acute or convalescent COVID-19.

J is TRBJ2-5 and V is TRBV7-2; possible D gene TRBD2, 7 bases. The CDR3 contains 14 residues. Trimming cost V 3 bases and J 4 bases, with 12 bases left between them. The germline CDR1 and CDR2 sequences are SGHTA and FQGNSA. CDR3 DNA: TGTGCCAGCAGCTTCGGGGGGCGCGGAGAGACCCAGTACTTC. This encodes CASSFGGRGETQYF. The full variable domain, completed using reference TRBV7-2 and TRBJ2-5, is GAGVSQSPSNKVTEKGKDVELRCDPISGHTALYWYRQSLGQGLEFLIYFQGNSAPDKSGLPSDRFSAERTGGSVSTLTIQRTQQEDSAVYLCASSFGGRGETQYFGPGTRLLVL.

This clone was recorded a few times. The chain links TRBV28 to TRBJ2-7, with D perhaps TRBD1 (5 bases). The CDR3 extends over 14 amino acids. The ends were cut back, 2 bases at V and 7 bases at J, with 15 bases in the middle. CDR1 MDHEN and CDR2 SYDVKM come from the germline V gene. The CDR3: CASSLGAGRREQYF. In nucleotides, the CDR3 is TGTGCCAGCAGTTTAGGGGCAGGGCGAAGGGAGCAGTACTTC.

The chain joins TRBV15 to TRBJ2-1; maybe TRBD1 (5 bases). Germline assignment: CDR1 LNHNV and CDR2 YYDKDF (reference sequence). Trimming cost V 0 bases and J 8 bases, with 14 bases left between them. The CDR3 length is 15 residues. The CDR3 DNA is TGTGCCACCAGCAGAGATCGATTTATCAGGGATGAGCAGTTCTTC. This gives the protein CATSRDRFIRDEQFF.

The chain links TRBV18 to TRBJ2-7; no definite D call. With 1 base removed from V and 2 bases from J, the gap between germline ends came to 6 bases. This CDR3 comprises 13 residues. CDR1 is KGHSH, CDR2 LQKENI, per germline. CDR3 in amino acids: CASSPLDTYEQYF. CDR3 DNA sequence: TGTGCCAGCTCACCACTAGATACCTACGAGCAGTACTTC. The whole variable domain, remainder taken from reference TRBV18 and TRBJ2-7, is NAGVMQNPRHLVRRRGQEARLRCSPMKGHSHVYWYRQLPEEGLKFMVYLQKENIIDESGMPKERFSAEFPKEGPSILRIQQVVRGDSAAYFCASSPLDTYEQYFGPGTRLTVT.

The V call is TRBV29-1, the J call TRBJ1-3, with TRBD1 matching over 7 bases. Germline CDR1 is SQVTM and CDR2 is ANQGSEA. J lost 0 bases, V lost 4 bases, and 6 bases had no gene match. The CDR3 has 15 residues. The CDR3, as DNA: TGCAGCGTTGCACAGGGGCCGAGCTCTGGAAACACCATATATTTT. Translating it yields CSVAQGPSSGNTIYF.

This chain connects TRBV6-6 to TRBJ1-2; 9 bases match TRBD1. V was pared by 6 bases and J by 4 bases, with 3 bases of the junction left unmatched. The germline CDR1 and CDR2 sequences are MNHNY and SVGAGI (reference sequence). This CDR3 is built from 13 residues. The CDR3 loop reads CASRETGGYGYTF. CDR3 nucleotide sequence: TGTGCCAGCAGGGAGACAGGGGGCTATGGCTACACCTTC.

The V call is TRBV3-1 (or the pseudogene TRBV3-2), the J call TRBJ1-1, with 8 bases matching TRBD1. The V segment lost 3 bases and the J segment 4 bases; nucleotides outside the gene matches: 4. CDR1 and CDR2 (germline): LGHDT, YNNKEL (reference sequence). CDR3 length: 14 amino acids. CDR3 protein: CASSHRGQGTEAFF. DNA of the CDR3: TGTGCCAGCAGCCACAGGGGGCAGGGCACTGAAGCTTTCTTT.

The CDR3 DNA follows: TGTGCCAGCAGTTACTCAAGTACAGGGGACACCGGGGAGCTGTTTTTT. Translation: CASSYSSTGDTGELFF. V usage is TRBV6-5 and J usage is TRBJ2-2, with TRBD1 matching 7 bases. In germline, CDR1 is MNHEY, CDR2 SVGAGI. The CDR3 is 16 amino acids. V lost 0 bases and J lost 3; bases outside the gene matches: 4.

This chain connects TRBV2 to TRBJ1-5, with 8 bases matching TRBD1. Germline V gene sequence: CDR1 SNHLY, CDR2 FYNNEI. The J segment lost 3 bases and the V segment lost 7 bases, leaving 2 bases of the junction unmatched. The CDR3 loop spans 13 amino acids. CDR3 bases: TGTGCCAGCAAGGACAGGGTCAATCAGCCCCAGCATTTT. Protein: CASKDRVNQPQHF.

The chain carries TRBV7-9 and TRBJ2-1; D is uncertain. Per the germline V gene, CDR1 is SEHNR and CDR2 is FQNEAQ (reference sequence). Trimming took off 5 bases at V and 1 base at J, with 12 bases between the two ends. CDR3 length: 15 residues. The CDR3 is CASSAPPSSYNEQFF. The CDR3 coding sequence is TGTGCCAGCAGCGCCCCTCCTAGTTCCTACAATGAGCAGTTCTTC. The complete variable domain, with remaining parts taken from reference TRBV7-9 and TRBJ2-1, reads DTGVSQNPRHKITKRGQNVTFRCDPISEHNRLYWYRQTLGQGPEFLTYFQNEAQLEKSRLLSDRFSAERPKGSFSTLEIQRTEQGDSAMYLCASSAPPSSYNEQFFGPGTRLTVL.

This clone has just a few counts. The CDR3 nucleotides are TGCAGCGTTAGTCGGAGGGTCCCGGGAAACACTGAAGCTTTCTTT. This encodes CSVSRRVPGNTEAFF. The rearrangement uses TRBV29-1 and TRBJ1-1; no clear D. Germline V CDR1 and CDR2: SQVTM, ANQGSEA. The V end lost 5 bases, the J end lost 2 bases, and 18 bases lay between the germline ends. The CDR3 consists of 15 residues.

This clone was detected only a few times. This chain joins TRBV9 and TRBJ1-6; D call uncertain. The CDR3 runs 18 residues. Trimming took 4 bases from V and 2 from J, leaving 19 bases between them. From germline, CDR1 is SGDLS and CDR2 YYNGEE. The CDR3 reads CASSSTPGVSAYNSPLHF. The CDR3 region has the DNA TGTGCCAGCAGCTCCACCCCCGGGGTCTCGGCCTATAATTCACCCCTCCACTTT.

The rearrangement links TRBV19 to TRBJ1-2; D unclear. V was cut by 6 bases and J by 3 bases, with 14 bases left in between. The germline V gene has CDR1 LNHDA and CDR2 SQIVND (reference sequence). This CDR3 comprises 14 residues. As DNA, the CDR3 is TGTGCCAGTAGACAGCAGCCCAACGACTATGGCTACACCTTC. It encodes CASRQQPNDYGYTF.

The V and J genes are TRBV29-1 and TRBJ2-1; D perhaps matches TRBD2 (5 bases). CDR1 is SQVTM and CDR2 is ANQGSEA in the germline V gene. This CDR3 has 12 amino acids. Deletions cut 6 bases from V and 6 bases from J, with 12 bases between. CDR3 bases: TGCAGCGTCCTCGGCGGGCCCAATGAGCAGTTCTTC. This sequence encodes CSVLGGPNEQFF.

The rearrangement joins TRBV19 to TRBJ1-2; D remains ambiguous. V was clipped by 4 bases and J by 1 base, with 10 bases between them. The CDR3 is 14 residues long. Germline V CDR1 and CDR2: LNHDA, SQIVND (reference sequence). For the CDR3, the DNA is TGTGCCAGTAGTAGGCTAGAGGGTAACTATGGCTACACCTTC. It is translated as CASSRLEGNYGYTF.

This clone was counted a single time. The chain joins TRBV28 to TRBJ1-5, with a weak D call TRBD1 (6 bases). The CDR3 totals 18 residues. V was trimmed by 4 bases and J by 0 bases, leaving 19 bases between them. CDR1 and CDR2 (germline): MDHEN, SYDVKM. The CDR3 sequence: CASSSVRGGGYSNQPQHF. The CDR3 nucleotides read TGTGCCAGCAGTTCCGTCAGGGGAGGGGGATATAGCAATCAGCCCCAGCATTTT.

The chain combines TRBV27 with TRBJ1-1; 8 nucleotides align to TRBD1. The CDR3 length is 14 residues. The germline CDR1 and CDR2 sequences are MNHEY and SMNVEV (reference sequence). The V segment lost 5 bases and the J segment 4 bases; nucleotides outside the gene matches: 6. CDR3 sequence reads: CASSRYDRGTEAFF. CDR3 nucleotides: TGTGCCAGCAGTCGGTACGACAGGGGCACTGAAGCTTTCTTT.

The table lists this clone with a few counts. V is TRBV7-9 and J is TRBJ2-5, with D possibly matching TRBD2 (5 bases). Trimming took 5 bases from V and 5 from J, leaving 15 bases between them. This CDR3 is 14 amino acids long. The germline V gene encodes CDR1 SEHNR and CDR2 FQNEAQ (reference sequence). As DNA, the CDR3 is TGTGCCAGCAGCACGCGCGGGCCGCAGGAGACCCAGTACTTC. Amino acid sequence: CASSTRGPQETQYF. Together with reference TRBV7-9 and TRBJ2-5, the CDR3 gives the full variable domain: DTGVSQNPRHKITKRGQNVTFRCDPISEHNRLYWYRQTLGQGPEFLTYFQNEAQLEKSRLLSDRFSAERPKGSFSTLEIQRTEQGDSAMYLCASSTRGPQETQYFGPGTRLLVL.

This clone was seen only once. This sequence joins TRBV19 and TRBJ2-1; TRBD2 matches at 11 bases. The germline V gene has CDR1 LNHDA and CDR2 SQIVND (reference sequence). Trimming removed 6 bases from V and 8 bases from J; junction bases left unmatched: 9. This CDR3 comprises 15 residues. The CDR3 spells CASRRTSGPGDEQFF. CDR3 sequence (DNA): TGTGCCAGTAGGCGGACTAGCGGGCCAGGCGATGAGCAGTTCTTC.

The chain employs TRBV6-5 and TRBJ1-2; TRBD1 matches at 7 bases. Unmatched junction bases numbered 8, after V lost 6 bases and J lost 1 base. The CDR3 has 15 residues. From germline, CDR1 is MNHEY and CDR2 SVGAGI. The CDR3 region has the DNA TGTGCCAGCAGGCCTACAGGGGTCCGTAACTATGGCTACACCTTC. It codes for CASRPTGVRNYGYTF.

J is TRBJ1-1 and V is TRBV4-3, with D unresolved. This CDR3 has 14 amino acids. The germline CDR1 and CDR2 sequences are LGHNA and YSLEER. Trimming removed 0 bases at V and 0 bases at J, with 5 bases between. The CDR3 spells CASSQDSLNTEAFF. The CDR3 nucleotides are TGCGCCAGCAGCCAAGATAGCCTGAACACTGAAGCTTTCTTT.

In DNA form, the CDR3 reads TGCAGCGTTGAGCATCCGGGACAGAGCTCCTACAATGAGCAGTTCTTC. It is translated as CSVEHPGQSSYNEQFF. This chain uses TRBV29-1 with TRBJ2-1; 7 bases agree with TRBD1. The CDR3 spans 16 residues. J was trimmed by 0 bases and V by 3 bases; bases with no gene match: 8. The germline CDR1 and CDR2 sequences are SQVTM and ANQGSEA.

This clone was detected only once. In nucleotides, the CDR3 is TGTGCCAGTAGTATAGATCGCGGGACCAACAATGAGCAGTTCTTC. It specifies CASSIDRGTNNEQFF. The chain combines TRBV19 with TRBJ2-1, with D perhaps TRBD2 (6 bases). V was trimmed by 0 bases and J by 5 bases, leaving 11 bases between them. Germline V gene data show CDR1 as LNHDA and CDR2 as SQIVND (reference sequence). This CDR3 contains 15 residues.

The sample holds a few counts of this clone. This chain uses TRBV28 with TRBJ2-7, with 12 nucleotides matching TRBD1. The germline CDR1 and CDR2 sequences are MDHEN and SYDVKM. The CDR3 runs to 15 residues. V dropped 6 bases and J dropped 5; count of bases not matched to a gene: 8. The CDR3 sequence: CASSSPGQGANEQYF. CDR3 coding DNA: TGTGCCAGCAGCTCCCCGGGACAGGGGGCGAACGAGCAGTACTTC. Variable domain in full (rest from reference TRBV28 and TRBJ2-7): DVKVTQSSRYLVKRTGEKVFLECVQDMDHENMFWYRQDPGLGLRLIYFSYDVKMKEKGDIPEGYSVSREKKERFSLILESASTNQTSMYLCASSSPGQGANEQYFGPGTRLTVT.

The chain links TRBV6-1 to TRBJ2-1; tentative D call: TRBD2 (5 bases). Between the trimmed V and J ends, which lost 6 bases and 5 bases, there was a span of 17 bases. Germline V gene sequence: CDR1 MNHNS, CDR2 SASEGT. The CDR3 covers 15 residues. In DNA, the CDR3 is TGTGCCAGCAGGCTTCGGCGCGACGGGAACAATGAGCAGTTCTTC. It translates to CASRLRRDGNNEQFF.

There are a few counts of this clone. The gene calls are TRBV28 and TRBJ2-6, with D unresolved. Germline CDR1 MDHEN, CDR2 SYDVKM. The germline V and J ends were trimmed by 3 bases and 2 bases, with 8 bases remaining between them. The CDR3 totals 15 residues. The CDR3 loop is CASSFRLTGANVLTF. CDR3 DNA: TGTGCCAGCAGTTTCAGGTTAACTGGGGCCAACGTCCTGACTTTC.

The chain joins TRBV28 to TRBJ2-5; D might be TRBD1 (6 bases). Trimming pared 4 bases from V and 5 bases from J, leaving 17 bases between. CDR1 and CDR2 (germline): MDHEN, SYDVKM. This CDR3 has 15 residues. CDR3 in amino acids: CASSSPGTRSETQYF. Written as DNA, the CDR3 is TGTGCCAGCAGTTCCCCCGGGACAAGGAGTGAGACCCAGTACTTC.